Included here is one T cell receptor beta chain sequence, with context. This specimen belongs to a study of T cells in Graves' hyperthyroidism and ophthalmopathy. Amplification of TCR beta CDR3 regions used RNA as the template. The TCR CDR3 was amplified in a first-round RT-PCR using the HTBI primer set. TCRdb re-called the multiplex PCR reads through MiXCR, storing one row per CDR3 protein. The table lists about 600,000 distinct CDR3 sequences, approximately 14% of them singletons. The CDR3 runs 14 residues. Trimming shortened V by 5 bases and J by 3 bases, and 15 bases separated the two germline ends. Germline values: CDR1 SGHRS, CDR2 YFSETQ.

The specimen sequenced was blood. This sequence joins TRBV5-1 and TRBJ2-7; D uncertain. This TCR was recovered from a woman aged 50 to 65 with Graves' ophthalmopathy. CDR3 protein: CASSFSRLGYEQYF. The CDR3 DNA reads as TGCGCCAGCAGTTTTTCTCGGTTGGGCTACGAGCAGTACTTC.